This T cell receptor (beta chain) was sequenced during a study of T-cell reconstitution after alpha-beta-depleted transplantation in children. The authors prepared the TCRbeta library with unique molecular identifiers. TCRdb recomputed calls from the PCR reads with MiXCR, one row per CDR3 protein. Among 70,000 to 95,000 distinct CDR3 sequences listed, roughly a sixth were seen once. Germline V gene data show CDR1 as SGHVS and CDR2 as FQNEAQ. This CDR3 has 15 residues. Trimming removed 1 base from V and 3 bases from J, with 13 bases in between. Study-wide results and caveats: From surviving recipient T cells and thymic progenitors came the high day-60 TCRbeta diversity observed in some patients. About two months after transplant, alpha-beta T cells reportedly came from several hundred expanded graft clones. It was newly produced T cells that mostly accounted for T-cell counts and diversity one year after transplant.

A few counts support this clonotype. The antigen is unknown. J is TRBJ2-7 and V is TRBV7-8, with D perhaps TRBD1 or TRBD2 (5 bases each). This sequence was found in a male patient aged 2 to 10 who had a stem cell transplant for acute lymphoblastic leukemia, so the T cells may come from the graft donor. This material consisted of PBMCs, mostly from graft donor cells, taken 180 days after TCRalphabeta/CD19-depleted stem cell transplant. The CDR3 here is CASSLGGSGSYEQYF. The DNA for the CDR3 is TGTGCCAGCAGCTTAGGGGGGAGTGGGAGCTACGAGCAGTACTTC.